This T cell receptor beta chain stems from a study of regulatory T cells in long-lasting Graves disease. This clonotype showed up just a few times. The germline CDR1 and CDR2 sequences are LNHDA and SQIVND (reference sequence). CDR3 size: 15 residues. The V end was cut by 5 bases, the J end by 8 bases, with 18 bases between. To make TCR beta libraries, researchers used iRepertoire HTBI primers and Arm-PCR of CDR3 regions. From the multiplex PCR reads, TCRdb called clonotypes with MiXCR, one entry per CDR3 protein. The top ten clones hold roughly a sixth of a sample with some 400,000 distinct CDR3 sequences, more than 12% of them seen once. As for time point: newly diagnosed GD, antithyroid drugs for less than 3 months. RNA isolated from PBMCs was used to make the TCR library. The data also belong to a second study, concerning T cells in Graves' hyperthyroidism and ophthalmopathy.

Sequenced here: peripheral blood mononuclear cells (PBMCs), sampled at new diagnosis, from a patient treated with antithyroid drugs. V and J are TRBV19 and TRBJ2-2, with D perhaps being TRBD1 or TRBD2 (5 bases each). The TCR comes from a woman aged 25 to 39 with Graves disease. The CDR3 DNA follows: TGTGCCAGTAGTGACGTGGGACCCGCGGCTGGGGAGCTGTTTTTT. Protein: CASSDVGPAAGELFF. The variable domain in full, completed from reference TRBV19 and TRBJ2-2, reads DGGITQSPKYLFRKEGQNVTLSCEQNLNHDAMYWYRQDPGQGLRLIYYSQIVNDFQKGDIAEGYSVSREKKESFPLTVTSAQKNPTAFYLCASSDVGPAAGELFFGEGSRLTVL.